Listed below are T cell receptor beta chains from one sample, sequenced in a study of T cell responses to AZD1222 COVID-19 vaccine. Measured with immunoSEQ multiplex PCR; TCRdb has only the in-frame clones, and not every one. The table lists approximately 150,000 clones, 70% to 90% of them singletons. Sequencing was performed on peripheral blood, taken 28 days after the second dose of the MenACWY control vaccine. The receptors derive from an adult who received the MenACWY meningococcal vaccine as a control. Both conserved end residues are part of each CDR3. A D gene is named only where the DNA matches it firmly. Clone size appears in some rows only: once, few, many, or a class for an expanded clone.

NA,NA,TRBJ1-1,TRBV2,TGTGCCAGCAGGGGGGGAACAGGGAACACTGAAGCTTTCTTT,CASRGGTGNTEAFF
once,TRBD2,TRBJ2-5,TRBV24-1,TGTGCCACCAGTGATCCCCTGGGTAGCGGGGGGAAAGAGACCCAGTACTTC,CATSDPLGSGGKETQYF
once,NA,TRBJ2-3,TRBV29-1,TGCAGCGTTGGAGGCGGGTCCCAGCCCGTAAATACGCAGTATTTT,CSVGGGSQPVNTQYF
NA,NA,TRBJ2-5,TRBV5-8,TGTGCCAGCAGCTTGGGAGGGGACCACCAAGAGACCCAGTACTTC,CASSLGGDHQETQYF
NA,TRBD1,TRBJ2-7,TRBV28,TGTGCCAGCAGTTTATTACAGGGGAAGGAGCAGTACTTC,CASSLLQGKEQYF
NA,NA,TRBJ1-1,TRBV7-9,TGTGCCAGCAGCCTGGGGCAGCCCAACACTGAAGCTTTCTTT,CASSLGQPNTEAFF
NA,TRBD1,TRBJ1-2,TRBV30,TGTGCCTGGAGTCCTTTCGGACAGGGGTTCCAGACTAACTATGGCTACACCTTC,CAWSPFGQGFQTNYGYTF
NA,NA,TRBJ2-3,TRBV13,TGTGCCAGCAGCTCGAGAGGGGGAGATACGCAGTATTTT,CASSSRGGDTQYF
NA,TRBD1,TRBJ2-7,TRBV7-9,TGTGCCAGCAGCTTAGGACGGGACAGGTTAAACTACGAGCAGTACTTC,CASSLGRDRLNYEQYF
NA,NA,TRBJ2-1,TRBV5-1,TGCGCCAGCAGCTTGGCCATCGGGGGGCCGGAGAAGCAGTTCTTC,CASSLAIGGPEKQFF
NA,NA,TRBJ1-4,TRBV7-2,TGTGCCAGCAGCTTAGTTAGTGCAACTAATGAAAAACTGTTTTTT,CASSLVSATNEKLFF
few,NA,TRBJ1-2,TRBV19,TGTGCCAGTAGTAGGGGACGAAACTATGGCTACACCTTC,CASSRGRNYGYTF
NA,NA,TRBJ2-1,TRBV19,TGTGCCAGTAGTGGAGAGAGCTCCTACAATGAGCAGTTCTTC,CASSGESSYNEQFF